These 11 T cell receptor beta chains were sequenced from one sample in a study of T cells in women clearing cervical HPV infection. Measured with immunoSEQ multiplex PCR; TCRdb has only the in-frame clones, and not every one. This repertoire includes 20,000 to 30,000 clones. The sample consisted of blood buffy coat. The receptors were sampled from a woman aged 18-70 years with a cervical HPV16 infection that either progressed to CIN3+ or cleared (not recorded which).

For this clone: The CDR3 end is not reached by the read, which stops 3 residues before it; the germline J gene fills it in. The chain carries TRBV4-1 and TRBJ1-2; maybe TRBD1 (5 bases). The V gene's germline CDR1 is MGHRA and CDR2 YSYEKL. V lost 2 bases and J lost 7, with 14 bases in between. This CDR3 has 14 residues. The CDR3 here is CASSQSGVAFGYTF. CDR3 bases read: TGCGCCAGCAGCCAATCGGGGGTTGCTTTTGGC.

With regard to this clone: The CDR3 goes on 3 residues after the read ends, and that part is filled in from the germline J gene. This chain uses TRBV29-1 with TRBJ1-2; 10 bases match TRBD1. Trimming at V came to 6 bases and at J to 2 bases, leaving 3 bases not matched to a gene. CDR3 size: 13 residues. Germline V lookup: CDR1 SQVTM, CDR2 ANQGSEA. CDR3 DNA, as far as it was read: TGCAGCGTCCGGGACAGGGGCAACTATGGC. It translates to CSVRDRGNYG. In full, the CDR3 is CSVRDRGNYGYTF.

With respect to this clone: The CDR3 end falls 3 residues outside the read, so it is completed with the germline J gene. The rearrangement links TRBV5-1 to TRBJ2-4, with 7 bases that match TRBD1. There are 14 residues in the CDR3. Germline V CDR1 and CDR2: SGHRS, YFSETQ. This CDR3 is CASSLGDSYYGQYF. CDR3 DNA (partial): TGCGCCAGCAGCTTGGGGGACAGTTACTATGGT.

For this clone: The read terminates 3 residues before the CDR3 end, so the remaining end is supplied by the germline J gene. V and J are TRBV11-3 and TRBJ2-2; D remains ambiguous. CDR1 and CDR2 from the germline V gene are SGHNT and YENEEA. The CDR3 is 13 amino acids. Between the trimmed V and J ends, which lost 2 bases and 5 bases, there was a span of 6 bases. Partial CDR3 DNA: TGTGCCAGCAGCTTATTCAGAACCGGGGAG. Translating it yields CASSLFRTGE. The whole CDR3 reads CASSLFRTGELFF.

Comments on this clone: The read halts 3 residues ahead of the CDR3 end, with the missing end drawn from the germline J gene. The chain links TRBV7-6 to TRBJ1-5; weak D call: TRBD1 (6 bases). CDR1 and CDR2 (germline): SGHVS, FNYEAQ. Trimming took off 1 base at V and 4 bases at J, with 20 bases between the two ends. This CDR3 region has 18 residues. The sequenced part of the CDR3 DNA is TGTGCCAGCAGCTTAGGGGGCCTCGGGGGGGGCGAGAATCAGCCC. This gives the protein CASSLGGLGGGENQP. The CDR3 as a whole reads CASSLGGLGGGENQPQHF.

A note on this clone: The read is 3 residues too short to cover the CDR3 end, so that end is filled in from the germline J gene. This rearrangement joins TRBV7-3 to TRBJ2-6; 7 bases map to TRBD2. Losses at the gene ends were 8 bases for V and 1 base for J; bases not matched to a gene: 11. Germline V gives CDR1 SGHTA, CDR2 FQGTGA. The CDR3 extends over 17 amino acids. CDR3 bases read: TGTGCCAGCCACTCCGGACTAGTCTCTTCTGGGGCCAACGTC. It translates to CASHSGLVSSGANV. The entire CDR3 sequence reads CASHSGLVSSGANVLTF.

Notes on this clone: The observed sequence ends 3 residues before the CDR3 terminus, with the missing tail filled in from the germline J gene. This rearrangement joins TRBV11-2 to TRBJ1-4; a possible D gene is TRBD1 (6 bases). Germline V lookup: CDR1 SGHAT, CDR2 FQNNGV. The V end lost 2 bases, the J end lost 6 bases, and 10 bases lay between the germline ends. This CDR3 spans 14 amino acids. This CDR3 reads CASSLTGTDEKLFF. CDR3 DNA, as far as it was read: TGTGCCAGCAGCTTAACAGGGACCGATGAAAAA.

Notes on this clone: The CDR3 end is not reached by the read, which stops 3 residues before it; the germline J gene fills it in. The V and J genes are TRBV12-5 and TRBJ2-3; tentatively, D is TRBD1 or TRBD2 (5 bases each). The CDR3 totals 15 residues. Trimming removed 7 bases at V and 4 bases at J, with 18 bases between. Germline CDR1 and CDR2: LGHNT and FRNRAP. CDR3 amino acids: CASALNRRSADTQYF. The CDR3 DNA, read in part, is TGTGCTAGTGCTCTAAACAGGAGGAGCGCAGATACG.

CDR3 protein: CASSRPGTGDGELFF. The CDR3 DNA, read in part, is TGTGCCAGCAGCCGGCCCGGGACAGGGGACGGGGAG. The rearrangement links TRBV28 to TRBJ2-2; 10 nucleotides agree with TRBD1. Read sequence stops 3 residues before the CDR3 end, and the germline J gene provides the missing end. Unmatched junction bases numbered 8, after V lost 6 bases and J lost 7 bases. Germline CDR1 MDHEN, CDR2 SYDVKM. The CDR3 consists of 15 residues.

As for this clone: The missing CDR3 end, 3 residues past where the read stops, is filled in from the germline J gene. This sequence joins TRBV7-9 and TRBJ2-7, with D perhaps matching TRBD1 (6 bases). The germline V and J ends were trimmed by 4 bases and 6 bases, with 16 bases remaining between them. Germline lookup yields CDR1 SEHNR and CDR2 FQNEAQ (reference sequence). The CDR3 sequence is 14 residues long. CDR3 sequence reads: CASSSTGVGSEQYF. Partial CDR3 DNA: TGTGCCAGCAGCTCGACAGGAGTGGGATCCGAG.

Note on this clone: The CDR3 extends 3 residues past the end of the read, so its final part is completed from the germline J gene. The rearrangement uses TRBV5-1 and TRBJ2-5; 10 positions agree with TRBD2. Germline CDR1 reads SGHRS; CDR2 reads YFSETQ. J lost 4 bases, V lost 3 bases, and 6 bases had no gene match. This CDR3 spans 15 amino acids. CDR3 DNA, as far as it was read: TGCGCCAGCAGCTGCGGTAGCGGGGGGCCAGAGACC. Amino acids: CASSCGSGGPET. The entire CDR3 reads CASSCGSGGPETQYF. Full variable domain (remainder filled in from reference TRBV5-1 and TRBJ2-5): KAGVTQTPRYLIKTRGQQVTLSCSPISGHRSVSWYQQTPGQGLQFLFEYFSETQRNKGNFPGRFSGRQFSNSRSEMNVSTLELGDSALYLCASSCGSGGPETQYFGPGTRLLVL.